The T cell receptor (beta chain) under discussion was sequenced for a study of Ad26.COV2.S vaccination and SARS-CoV-2 variants. Points from the study as a whole: For non-spike TCRs, breadth in vaccine recipients resembled that in placebo recipients. Vaccine recipients had higher spike-specific TCR breadth than placebo recipients. Measures of TCR breadth and depth may have fallen short of total T cell responses.

The repertoire was sequenced with immunoSEQ multiplex PCR; TCRdb's copy has only in-frame clones and lacks some. The repertoire consists of about 350,000 clones, with about 87% occurring once and the leading ten covering approximately 5.9%. Concerning this clone itself: Antigen specificity is unknown.

CDR1 is MGHDK, CDR2 SYGVNS, per germline. CDR3 size: 14 residues. Trimming took 8 bases from V and 3 from J, leaving 17 bases between them. Treatment meaning: some 19 received Ad26.COV2.S at low or high dose, single or two shots; about 5 received placebo; per-sample allocation not given. The study sampled participants on day 63 after the first vaccine or placebo injection. Built on an Ad26 vector, the vaccine expressed Wuhan-strain SARS-CoV-2 spike. This specimen consisted of peripheral blood, obtained in a trial of Ad26.COV2.S vaccine versus placebo. The chain combines TRBV25-1 with TRBJ2-7; D could derive from TRBD1 or TRBD2 (5 bases each). This receptor was obtained from a person between 18 and 59 years old who received the Ad26.COV2.S COVID-19 vaccine or a placebo. The CDR3 sequence is CASGRVGAYYEQYF. CDR3 nucleotide sequence: TGTGCCAGCGGGCGGGTTGGGGCGTACTACGAGCAGTACTTC.